The clone carrying this T cell receptor (beta chain) was picked up one time. One junction end does not reproduce the germline sequence, and a read error may be involved. This record comes from a study of blood T cell repertoires in COVID-19. About the study: Acute and convalescent COVID-19 specimens originated in the United States, Italy and Spain. PBMCs, B-cell-depleted T cells, or T cells provided the cDNA or gDNA that made up the material.

This CDR3 has 14 amino acids. Germline loops: CDR1 MNHNS, CDR2 SASEGT. Under the authors' procedure: By means of reference gene primer amplification, nucleated cell counts were estimated. Libraries were prepared by immunoSEQ multiplex PCR; TCRdb keeps only in-frame clonotypes and omits some of them. The D gene and trimming were derived from the DNA, and the V and J assignments and clone size from that table. The sample contains approximately 44,000 clones, approximately 89% of which appear only once. This receptor was identified in a woman aged 80 or older with acute or convalescent COVID-19. The V call is TRBV6-1, the J call TRBJ1-5; no clear D gene. The specimen was peripheral blood. The CDR3 region has the DNA TGTGCCAGCAGTGAAGCATTCCAGAGACGCGGCCGAAATTTT. The encoded protein is CASSEAFQRRGRNF.